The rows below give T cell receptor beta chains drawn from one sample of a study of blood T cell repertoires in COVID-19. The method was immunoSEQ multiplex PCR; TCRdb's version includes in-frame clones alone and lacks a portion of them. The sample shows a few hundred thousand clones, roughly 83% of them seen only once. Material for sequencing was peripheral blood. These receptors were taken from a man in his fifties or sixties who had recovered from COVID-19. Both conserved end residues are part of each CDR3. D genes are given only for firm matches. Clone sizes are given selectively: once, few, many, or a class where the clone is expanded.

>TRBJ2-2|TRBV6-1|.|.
TGTGCCAGCAGTGAAGGGACTCTCACCGGGGAGCTGTTTTTT
CASSEGTLTGELFF
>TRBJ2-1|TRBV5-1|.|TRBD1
TGCGCCAGCAGCCTGAAACAGGGGGGTGAGCAGTTCTTC
CASSLKQGGEQFF
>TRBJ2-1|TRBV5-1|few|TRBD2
TGCGCCAGCAACCCGGGGGGCATTAGACTAGCGGGAGTCCACAATGAGCAGTTCTTC
CASNPGGIRLAGVHNEQFF
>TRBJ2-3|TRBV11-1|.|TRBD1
TGTGCCAGCAGCTTAGCGACAGGGGTAGAAGATACGCAGTATTTT
CASSLATGVEDTQYF
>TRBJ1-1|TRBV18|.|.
TGTGCCAGCTCACCCGTCTTCGGGGTTTCGAACACTGAAGCTTTCTTT
CASSPVFGVSNTEAFF
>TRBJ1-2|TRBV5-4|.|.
TGTGCCAGCAGCGGCCCAACATGGAACTATGGCTACACCTTC
CASSGPTWNYGYTF
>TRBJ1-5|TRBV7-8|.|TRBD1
TGTGCCAGCAGTTTAACAGGGGGAACCCAGCCCCAGCATTTT
CASSLTGGTQPQHF
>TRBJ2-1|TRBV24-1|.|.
TGTGCCACCAGTGATTTTGGGGGCAGCCAGAGCTCCTACAATGAGCAGTTCTTC
CATSDFGGSQSSYNEQFF
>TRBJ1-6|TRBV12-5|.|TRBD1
TGTGCTAGTGGTTTGGGTCAGGGGGGCGATTCACCCCTCCACTTT
CASGLGQGGDSPLHF
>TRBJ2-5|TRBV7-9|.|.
TGTGCCAGCAGCTTTATAGGGGTAGCCTTAAAAGAGACCCAGTACTTC
CASSFIGVALKETQYF
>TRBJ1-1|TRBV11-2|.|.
TGTGCCAGCAGCGGCGCGACCGTAGGGGTGAACACTGAAGCTTTCTTT
CASSGATVGVNTEAFF
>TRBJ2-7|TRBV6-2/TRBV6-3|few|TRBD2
TGTGCCAGCAGTCTCCGGTTAGCGGGTTACGAGCAGTACTTC
CASSLRLAGYEQYF
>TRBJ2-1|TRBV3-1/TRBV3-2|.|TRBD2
TGTGCCAGCAGCCGCCTAGCGGGGTACAATGAGCAGTTCTTC
CASSRLAGYNEQFF
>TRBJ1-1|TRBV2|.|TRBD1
TGTGCCAGCAGGGGGGACAGGGCCACTGAAGCTTTCTTT
CASRGDRATEAFF
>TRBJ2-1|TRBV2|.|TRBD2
TGTGCCTCCTTCGCCAGAGCGGGGGGGCCGGGTGAGCAGTTCTTC
CASFARAGGPGEQFF
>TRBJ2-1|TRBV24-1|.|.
TGTGCCACCAGTGATTTGCGGAGCAATGAGCAGTTCTTC
CATSDLRSNEQFF
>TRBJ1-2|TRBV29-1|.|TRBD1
TGCAGCGTTGAGATAGGGGGCGGTGGCTACACCTTC
CSVEIGGGGYTF